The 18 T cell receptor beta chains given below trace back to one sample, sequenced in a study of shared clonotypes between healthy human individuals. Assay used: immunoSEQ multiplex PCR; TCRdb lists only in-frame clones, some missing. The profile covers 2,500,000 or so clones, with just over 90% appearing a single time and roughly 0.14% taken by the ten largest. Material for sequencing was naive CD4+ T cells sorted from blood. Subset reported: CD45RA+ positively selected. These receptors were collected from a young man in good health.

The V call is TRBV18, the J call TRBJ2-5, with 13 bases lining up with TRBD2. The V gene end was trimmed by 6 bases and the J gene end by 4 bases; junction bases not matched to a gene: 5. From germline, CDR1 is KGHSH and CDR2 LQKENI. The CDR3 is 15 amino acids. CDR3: CASSPGLAGTETQYF. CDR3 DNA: TGTGCCAGCTCTCCGGGACTAGCGGGAACAGAGACCCAGTACTTC.

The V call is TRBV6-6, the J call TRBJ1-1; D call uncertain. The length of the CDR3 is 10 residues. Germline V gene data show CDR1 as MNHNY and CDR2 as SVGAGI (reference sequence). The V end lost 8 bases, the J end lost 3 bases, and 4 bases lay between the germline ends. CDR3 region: CASRDTEAFF. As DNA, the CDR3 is TGTGCCAGCCGCGACACTGAAGCTTTCTTT.

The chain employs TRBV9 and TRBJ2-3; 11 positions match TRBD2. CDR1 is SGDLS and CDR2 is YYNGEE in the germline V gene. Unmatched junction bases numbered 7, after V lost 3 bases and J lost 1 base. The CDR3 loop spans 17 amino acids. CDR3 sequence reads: CASSGLMTSGGTDTQYF. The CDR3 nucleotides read TGTGCCAGCAGCGGACTCATGACTAGCGGGGGCACAGATACGCAGTATTTT.

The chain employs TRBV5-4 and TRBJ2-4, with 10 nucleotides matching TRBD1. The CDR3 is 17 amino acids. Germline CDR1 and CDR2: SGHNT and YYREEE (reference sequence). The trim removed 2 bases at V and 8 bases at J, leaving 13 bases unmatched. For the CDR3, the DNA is TGTGCCAGCAGCTTCCGGGACAGGGGTGGCCCCCCCTACATTCAGTACTTC. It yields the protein CASSFRDRGGPPYIQYF.

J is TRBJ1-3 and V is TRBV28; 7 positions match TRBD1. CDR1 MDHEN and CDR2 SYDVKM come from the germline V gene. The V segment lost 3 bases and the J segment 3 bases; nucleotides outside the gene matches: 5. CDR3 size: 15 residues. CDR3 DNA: TGTGCCAGCAGTTTCGGACAGGACTTTGGAAACACCATATATTTT. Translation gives CASSFGQDFGNTIYF. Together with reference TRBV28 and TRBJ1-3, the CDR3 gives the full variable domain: DVKVTQSSRYLVKRTGEKVFLECVQDMDHENMFWYRQDPGLGLRLIYFSYDVKMKEKGDIPEGYSVSREKKERFSLILESASTNQTSMYLCASSFGQDFGNTIYFGEGSWLTVV.

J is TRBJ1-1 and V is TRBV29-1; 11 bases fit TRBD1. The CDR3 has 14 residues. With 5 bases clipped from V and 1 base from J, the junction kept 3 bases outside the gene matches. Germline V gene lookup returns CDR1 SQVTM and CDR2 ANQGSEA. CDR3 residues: CSVKGQGGNTEAFF. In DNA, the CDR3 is TGCAGCGTTAAGGGACAGGGGGGGAACACTGAAGCTTTCTTT.

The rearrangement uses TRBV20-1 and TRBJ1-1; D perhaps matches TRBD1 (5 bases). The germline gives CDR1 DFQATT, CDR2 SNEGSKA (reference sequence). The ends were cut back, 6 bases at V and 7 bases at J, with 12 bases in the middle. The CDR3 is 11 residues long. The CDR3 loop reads CSALRGGEAFF. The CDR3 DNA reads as TGCAGTGCCCTTAGGGGCGGTGAAGCTTTCTTT.

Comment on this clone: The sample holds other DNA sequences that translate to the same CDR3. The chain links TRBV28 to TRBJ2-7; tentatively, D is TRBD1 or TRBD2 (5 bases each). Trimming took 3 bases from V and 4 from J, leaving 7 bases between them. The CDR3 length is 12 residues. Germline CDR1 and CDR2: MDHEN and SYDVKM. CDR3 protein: CASSLGTYEQYF. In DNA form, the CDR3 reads TGTGCCAGCAGTTTGGGGACGTACGAGCAGTACTTC.

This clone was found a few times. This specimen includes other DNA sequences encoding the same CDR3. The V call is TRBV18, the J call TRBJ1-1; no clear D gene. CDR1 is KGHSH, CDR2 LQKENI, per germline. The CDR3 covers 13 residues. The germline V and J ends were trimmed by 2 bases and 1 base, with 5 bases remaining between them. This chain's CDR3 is CASSPGPNTEAFF. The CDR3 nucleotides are TGTGCCAGCTCACCAGGACCGAACACTGAAGCTTTCTTT.

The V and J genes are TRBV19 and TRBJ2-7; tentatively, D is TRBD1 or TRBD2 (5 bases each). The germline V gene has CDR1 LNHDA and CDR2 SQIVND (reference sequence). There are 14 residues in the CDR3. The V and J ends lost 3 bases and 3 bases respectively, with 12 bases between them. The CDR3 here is CASSMPGSFYEQYF. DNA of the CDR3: TGTGCCAGTAGTATGCCAGGGAGTTTCTACGAGCAGTACTTC. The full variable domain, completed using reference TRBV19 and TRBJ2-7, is DGGITQSPKYLFRKEGQNVTLSCEQNLNHDAMYWYRQDPGQGLRLIYYSQIVNDFQKGDIAEGYSVSREKKESFPLTVTSAQKNPTAFYLCASSMPGSFYEQYFGPGTRLTVT.

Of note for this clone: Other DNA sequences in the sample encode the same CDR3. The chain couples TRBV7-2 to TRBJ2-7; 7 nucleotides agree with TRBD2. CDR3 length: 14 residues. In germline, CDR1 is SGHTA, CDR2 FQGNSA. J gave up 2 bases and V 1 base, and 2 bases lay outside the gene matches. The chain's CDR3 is CASSLGSGPYEQYF. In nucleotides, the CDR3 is TGTGCCAGCAGCTTAGGTAGCGGGCCCTACGAGCAGTACTTC.

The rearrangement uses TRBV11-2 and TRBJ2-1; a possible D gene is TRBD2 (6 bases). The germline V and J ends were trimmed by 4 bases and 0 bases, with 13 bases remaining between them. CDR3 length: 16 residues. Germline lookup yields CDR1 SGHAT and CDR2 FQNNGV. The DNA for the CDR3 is TGTGCCAGCAGCTCCACCCTCGGGGGCTCCTACAATGAGCAGTTCTTC. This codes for CASSSTLGGSYNEQFF.

The CDR3 DNA follows: TGTGCCAGCAGCGAACCCGGGATGGTGGGCTATGGCTACACCTTC. Its translation: CASSEPGMVGYGYTF. This chain joins TRBV5-4 and TRBJ1-2; D uncertain. This CDR3 region has 15 residues. CDR1 is SGHNT and CDR2 is YYREEE in the germline V gene (reference sequence). V lost 4 bases to trimming and J lost 4 bases, with 17 bases between them.

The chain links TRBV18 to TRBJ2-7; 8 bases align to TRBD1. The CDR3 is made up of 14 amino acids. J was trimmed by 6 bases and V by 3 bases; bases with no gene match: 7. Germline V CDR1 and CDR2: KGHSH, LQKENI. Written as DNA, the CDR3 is TGTGCCAGCTCACCGGGACAGGCATGGGCCGAGCAGTACTTC. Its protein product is CASSPGQAWAEQYF.

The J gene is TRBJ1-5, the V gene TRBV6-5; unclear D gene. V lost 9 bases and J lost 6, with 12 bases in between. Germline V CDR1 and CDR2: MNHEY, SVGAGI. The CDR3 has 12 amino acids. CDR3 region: CASTTAGQPQHF. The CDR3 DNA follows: TGTGCCAGTACAACCGCAGGTCAGCCCCAGCATTTT.

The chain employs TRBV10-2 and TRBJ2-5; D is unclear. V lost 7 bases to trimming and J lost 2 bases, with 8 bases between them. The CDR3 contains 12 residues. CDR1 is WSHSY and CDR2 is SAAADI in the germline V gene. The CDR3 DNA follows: TGCGCCAGCACGTTAGGGCAAGAGACCCAGTACTTC. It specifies CASTLGQETQYF.

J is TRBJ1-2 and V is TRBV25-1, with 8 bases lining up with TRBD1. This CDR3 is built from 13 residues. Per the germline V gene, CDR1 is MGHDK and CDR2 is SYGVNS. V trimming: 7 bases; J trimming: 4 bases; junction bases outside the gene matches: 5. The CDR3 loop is CASNRQGSYGYTF. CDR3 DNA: TGTGCCAGCAATAGACAGGGGTCCTATGGCTACACCTTC.

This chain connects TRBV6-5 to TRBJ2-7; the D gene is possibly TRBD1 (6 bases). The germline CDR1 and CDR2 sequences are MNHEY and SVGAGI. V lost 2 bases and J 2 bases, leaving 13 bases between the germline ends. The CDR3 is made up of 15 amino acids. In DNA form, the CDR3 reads TGTGCCAGCAGTTACGGACAGTCCAGCACCTACGAGCAGTACTTC. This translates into CASSYGQSSTYEQYF.